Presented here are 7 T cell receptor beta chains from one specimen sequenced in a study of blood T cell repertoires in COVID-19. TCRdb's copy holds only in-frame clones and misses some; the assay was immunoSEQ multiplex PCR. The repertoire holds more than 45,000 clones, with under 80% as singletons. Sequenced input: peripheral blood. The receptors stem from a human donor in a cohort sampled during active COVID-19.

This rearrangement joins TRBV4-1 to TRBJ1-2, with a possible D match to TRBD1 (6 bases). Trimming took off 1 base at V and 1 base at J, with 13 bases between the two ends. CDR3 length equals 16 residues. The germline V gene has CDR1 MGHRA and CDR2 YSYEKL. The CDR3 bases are TGCGCCAGCAGCCAAGGAGGGACAAATTTTAACTATGGCTACACCTTC. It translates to CASSQGGTNFNYGYTF.

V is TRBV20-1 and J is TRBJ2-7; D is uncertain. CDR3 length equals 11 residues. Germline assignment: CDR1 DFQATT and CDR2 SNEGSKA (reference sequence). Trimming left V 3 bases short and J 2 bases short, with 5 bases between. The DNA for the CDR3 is TGCAGTGCTAGGAGGCCCTACGAGCAGTACTTC. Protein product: CSARRPYEQYF.

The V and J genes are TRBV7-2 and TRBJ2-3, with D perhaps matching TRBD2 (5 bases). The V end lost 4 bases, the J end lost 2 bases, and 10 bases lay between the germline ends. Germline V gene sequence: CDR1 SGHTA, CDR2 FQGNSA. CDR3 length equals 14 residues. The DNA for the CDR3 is TGTGCCAGCAGCTACGGGGATGTCACAGATACGCAGTATTTT. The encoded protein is CASSYGDVTDTQYF.

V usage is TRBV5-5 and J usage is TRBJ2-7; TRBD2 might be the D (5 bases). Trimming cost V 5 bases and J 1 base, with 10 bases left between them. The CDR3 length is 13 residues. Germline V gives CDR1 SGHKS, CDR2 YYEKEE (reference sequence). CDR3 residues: CASREGPSYEQYF. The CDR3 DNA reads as TGTGCCAGCAGAGAGGGCCCTTCCTACGAGCAGTACTTC.

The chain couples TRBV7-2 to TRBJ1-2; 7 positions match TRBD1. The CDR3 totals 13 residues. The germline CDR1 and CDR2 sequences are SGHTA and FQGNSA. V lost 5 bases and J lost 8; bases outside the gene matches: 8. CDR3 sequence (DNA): TGTGCCAGCAGCCCGGGAGGGGGCCGGGGCTACACCTTC. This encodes CASSPGGGRGYTF.

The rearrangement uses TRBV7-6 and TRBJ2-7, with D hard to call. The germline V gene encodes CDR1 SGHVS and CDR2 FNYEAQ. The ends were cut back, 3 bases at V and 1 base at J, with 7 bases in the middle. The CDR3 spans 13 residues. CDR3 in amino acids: CASSFQDSYEQYF. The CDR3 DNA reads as TGTGCCAGCAGCTTCCAGGATTCCTACGAGCAGTACTTC.

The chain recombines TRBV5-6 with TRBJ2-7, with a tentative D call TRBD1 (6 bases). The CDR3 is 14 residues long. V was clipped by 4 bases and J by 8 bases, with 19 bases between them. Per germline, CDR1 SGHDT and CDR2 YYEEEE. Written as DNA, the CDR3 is TGTGCCAGCAGCGATGTCACATTGGGGGACAAGCAGTACTTC. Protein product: CASSDVTLGDKQYF.